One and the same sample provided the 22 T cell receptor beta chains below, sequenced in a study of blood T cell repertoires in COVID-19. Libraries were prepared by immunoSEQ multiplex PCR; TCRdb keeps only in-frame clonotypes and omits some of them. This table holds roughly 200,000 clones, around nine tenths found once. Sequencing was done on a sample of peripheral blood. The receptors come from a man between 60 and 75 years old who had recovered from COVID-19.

DNA of the CDR3: TGTGCCAGCAGCCGTGACAGGTACACTGAAGCTTTCTTT. This sequence encodes CASSRDRYTEAFF. The chain carries TRBV11-2 and TRBJ1-1, with D possibly being TRBD1 (6 bases). Looked up from germline, CDR1 is SGHAT and CDR2 is FQNNGV. The CDR3 is 13 residues long. Trimming took 5 bases from V and 3 from J, leaving 10 bases between them. Based on the CDR3 plus reference TRBV11-2 and TRBJ1-1, the full variable domain is EAGVAQSPRYKIIEKRQSVAFWCNPISGHATLYWYQQILGQGPKLLIQFQNNGVVDDSQLPKDRFSAERLKGVDSTLKIQPAKLEDSAVYLCASSRDRYTEAFFGQGTRLTVV.

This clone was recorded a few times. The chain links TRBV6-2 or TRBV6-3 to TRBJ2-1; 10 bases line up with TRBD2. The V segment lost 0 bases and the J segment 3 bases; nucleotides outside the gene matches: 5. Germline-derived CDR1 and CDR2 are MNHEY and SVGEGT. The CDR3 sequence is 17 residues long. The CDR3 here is CASSYSPLAGVYNEQFF. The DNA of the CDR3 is TGTGCCAGCAGTTACTCTCCTCTAGCGGGGGTCTACAATGAGCAGTTCTTC.

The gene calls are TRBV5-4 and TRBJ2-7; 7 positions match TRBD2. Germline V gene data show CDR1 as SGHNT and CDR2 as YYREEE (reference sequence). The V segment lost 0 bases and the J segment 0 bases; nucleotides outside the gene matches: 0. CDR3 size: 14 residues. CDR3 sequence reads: CASSLGTSSYEQYF. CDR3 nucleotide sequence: TGTGCCAGCAGCTTGGGGACTAGCTCCTACGAGCAGTACTTC.

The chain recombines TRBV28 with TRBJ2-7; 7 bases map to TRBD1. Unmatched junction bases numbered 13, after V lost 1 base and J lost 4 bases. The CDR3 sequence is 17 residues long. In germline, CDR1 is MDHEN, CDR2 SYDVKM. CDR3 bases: TGTGCCAGCAGTTTATATCGCCCAAGAGGGGGCAGGTACGAGCAGTACTTC. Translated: CASSLYRPRGGRYEQYF.

CDR3 region: CASTRGASASYNEQFF. The DNA for the CDR3 is TGTGCCAGCACTCGGGGGGCTAGCGCGTCCTACAATGAGCAGTTCTTC. The rearrangement links TRBV28 to TRBJ2-1; the D gene is possibly TRBD2 (7 bases). The germline gives CDR1 MDHEN, CDR2 SYDVKM. V was shortened by 7 bases and J by 1 base, with 17 bases between the two germline ends. The CDR3 consists of 16 residues.

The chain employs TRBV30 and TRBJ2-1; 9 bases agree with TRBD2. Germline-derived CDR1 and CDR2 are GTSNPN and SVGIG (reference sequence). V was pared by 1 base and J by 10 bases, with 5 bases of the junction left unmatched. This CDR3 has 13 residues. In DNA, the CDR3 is TGTGCCTGGAGTGGGGGACTAGCCCGCGAGCAGTTCTTC. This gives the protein CAWSGGLAREQFF. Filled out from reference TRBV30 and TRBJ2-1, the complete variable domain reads SQTIHQWPATLVQPVGSPLSLECTVEGTSNPNLYWYRQAAGRGLQLLFYSVGIGQISSEVPQNLSASRPQDRQFILSSKKLLLSDSGFYLCAWSGGLAREQFFGPGTRLTVL.

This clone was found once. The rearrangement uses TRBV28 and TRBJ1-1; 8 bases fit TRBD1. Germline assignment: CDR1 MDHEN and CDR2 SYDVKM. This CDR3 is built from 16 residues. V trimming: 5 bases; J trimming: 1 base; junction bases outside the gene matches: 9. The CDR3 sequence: CASSPISGTGNTEAFF. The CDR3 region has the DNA TGTGCCAGCAGTCCGATATCCGGGACAGGGAACACTGAAGCTTTCTTT.

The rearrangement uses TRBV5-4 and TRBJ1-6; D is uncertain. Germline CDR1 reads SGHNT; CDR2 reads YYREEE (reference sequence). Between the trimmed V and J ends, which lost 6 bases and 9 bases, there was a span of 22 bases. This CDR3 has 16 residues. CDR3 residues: CASKGSSGRAGSPLHF. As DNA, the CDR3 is TGTGCCAGCAAAGGCTCCTCAGGCCGGGCGGGTTCACCCCTCCACTTT.

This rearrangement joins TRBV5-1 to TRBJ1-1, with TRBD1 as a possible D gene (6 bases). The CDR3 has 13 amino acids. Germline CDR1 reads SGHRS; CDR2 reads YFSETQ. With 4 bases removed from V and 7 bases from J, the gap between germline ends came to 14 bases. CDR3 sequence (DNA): TGCGCCAGCAGCCCACAGACAGGCGGTGAAGCTTTCTTT. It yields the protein CASSPQTGGEAFF.

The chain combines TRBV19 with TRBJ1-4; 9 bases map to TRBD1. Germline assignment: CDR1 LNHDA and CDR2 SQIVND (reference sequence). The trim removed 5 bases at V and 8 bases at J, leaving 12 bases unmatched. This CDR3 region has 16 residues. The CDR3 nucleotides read TGTGCCAGTAGTTGGCGCCCGGGGACAGGGATAGAAAAACTGTTTTTT. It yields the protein CASSWRPGTGIEKLFF.

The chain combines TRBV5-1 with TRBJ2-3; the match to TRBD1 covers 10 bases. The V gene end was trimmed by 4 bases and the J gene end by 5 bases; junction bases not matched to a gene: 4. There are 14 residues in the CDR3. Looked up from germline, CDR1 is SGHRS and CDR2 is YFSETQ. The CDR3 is CASSPGQGGDTQYF. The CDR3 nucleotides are TGCGCCAGCAGCCCAGGACAGGGGGGAGATACGCAGTATTTT.

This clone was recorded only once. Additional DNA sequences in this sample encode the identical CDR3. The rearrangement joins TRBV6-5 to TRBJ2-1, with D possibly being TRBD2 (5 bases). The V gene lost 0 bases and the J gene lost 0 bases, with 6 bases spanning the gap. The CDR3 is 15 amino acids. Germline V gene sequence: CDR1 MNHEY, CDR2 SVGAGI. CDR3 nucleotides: TGTGCCAGCAGTTACTCGGCGGGCTCCTACAATGAGCAGTTCTTC. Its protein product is CASSYSAGSYNEQFF.

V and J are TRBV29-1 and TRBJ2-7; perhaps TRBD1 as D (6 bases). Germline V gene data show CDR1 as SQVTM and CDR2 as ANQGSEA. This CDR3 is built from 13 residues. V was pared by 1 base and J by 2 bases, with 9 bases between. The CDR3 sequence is CSVEGRGTYEQYF. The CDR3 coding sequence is TGCAGCGTTGAAGGCAGGGGAACCTACGAGCAGTACTTC.

This CDR3 reads CASSWGGESQPQHF. CDR3 bases: TGCGCCAGCAGCTGGGGCGGGGAGTCTCAGCCCCAGCATTTT. The genes are TRBV5-1 and TRBJ1-5, with D perhaps TRBD1 (5 bases). CDR3 length: 14 amino acids. V was clipped by 3 bases and J by 6 bases, with 13 bases between them. Germline assignment: CDR1 SGHRS and CDR2 YFSETQ. The entire variable domain, with the rest obtained from reference TRBV5-1 and TRBJ1-5, is as follows: KAGVTQTPRYLIKTRGQQVTLSCSPISGHRSVSWYQQTPGQGLQFLFEYFSETQRNKGNFPGRFSGRQFSNSRSEMNVSTLELGDSALYLCASSWGGESQPQHFGDGTRLSIL.

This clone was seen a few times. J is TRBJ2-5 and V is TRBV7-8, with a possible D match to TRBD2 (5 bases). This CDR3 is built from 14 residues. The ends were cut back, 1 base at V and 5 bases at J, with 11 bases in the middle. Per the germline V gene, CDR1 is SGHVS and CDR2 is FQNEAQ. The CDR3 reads CASSLVSRGETQYF. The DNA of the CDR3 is TGTGCCAGCAGCTTAGTCTCCCGCGGGGAGACCCAGTACTTC.

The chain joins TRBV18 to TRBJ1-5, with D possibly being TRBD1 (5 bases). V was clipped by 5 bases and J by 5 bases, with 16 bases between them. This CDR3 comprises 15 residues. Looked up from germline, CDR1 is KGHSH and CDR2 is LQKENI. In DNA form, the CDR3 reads TGTGCCAGCTCATCCACAGACAGACCCCATCAGCCCCAGCATTTT. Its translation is CASSSTDRPHQPQHF.

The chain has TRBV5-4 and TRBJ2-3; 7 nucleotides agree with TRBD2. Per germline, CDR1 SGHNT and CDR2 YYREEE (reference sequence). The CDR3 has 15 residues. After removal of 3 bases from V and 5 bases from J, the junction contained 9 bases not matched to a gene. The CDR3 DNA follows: TGTGCCAGCAGCTCTGGTGGGGGAGGGATAGATACGCAGTATTTT. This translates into CASSSGGGGIDTQYF.

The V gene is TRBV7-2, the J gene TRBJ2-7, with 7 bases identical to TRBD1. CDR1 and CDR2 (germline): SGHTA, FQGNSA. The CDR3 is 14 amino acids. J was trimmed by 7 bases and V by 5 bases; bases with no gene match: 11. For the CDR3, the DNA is TGTGCCAGCAGCCCCACAGGAGGACAGGAAGAGCAGTACTTC. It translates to CASSPTGGQEEQYF.

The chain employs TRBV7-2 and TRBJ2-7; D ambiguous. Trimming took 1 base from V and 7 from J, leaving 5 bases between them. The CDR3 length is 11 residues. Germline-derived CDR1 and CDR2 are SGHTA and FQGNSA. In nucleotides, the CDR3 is TGTGCCAGCAGCTTAGAGGAGGAGCAGTACTTC. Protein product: CASSLEEEQYF.

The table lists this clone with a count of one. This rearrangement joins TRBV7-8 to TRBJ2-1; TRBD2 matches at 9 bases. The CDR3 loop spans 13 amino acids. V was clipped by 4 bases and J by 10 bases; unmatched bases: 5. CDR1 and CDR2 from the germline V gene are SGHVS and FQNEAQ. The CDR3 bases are TGTGCCAGCAGCTCGCCGGGACTAGCAGAGCAGTTCTTC. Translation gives CASSSPGLAEQFF.

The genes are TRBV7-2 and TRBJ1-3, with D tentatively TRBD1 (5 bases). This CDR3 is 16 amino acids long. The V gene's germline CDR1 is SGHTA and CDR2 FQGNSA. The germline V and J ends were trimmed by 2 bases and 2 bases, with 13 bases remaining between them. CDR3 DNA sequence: TGTGCCAGCAGCTTAACTACAGGTCCTCCTGGAAACACCATATATTTT. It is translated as CASSLTTGPPGNTIYF.

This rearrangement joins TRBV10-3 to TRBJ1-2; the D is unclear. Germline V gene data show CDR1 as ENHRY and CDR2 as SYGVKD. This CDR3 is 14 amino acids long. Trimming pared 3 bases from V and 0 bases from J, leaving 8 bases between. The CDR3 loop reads CAISDGITNYGYTF. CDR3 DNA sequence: TGTGCCATCAGTGACGGGATAACTAACTATGGCTACACCTTC.